The rows below give T cell receptor beta chains drawn from one sample of a study of blood T cell repertoires in COVID-19. The table came from immunoSEQ multiplex PCR; TCRdb's copy has only in-frame clones and leaves some out. The sample has about 120,000 clones, about 90% seen once. Sequencing input: peripheral blood. The receptors originated from a woman aged 45 to 65 with active or convalescent COVID-19. Both conserved end residues are trimmed from each CDR3. The order of the fields is D gene, V gene, CDR3 protein. A D gene is named only where the DNA matches it firmly.

D: TRBD1
V: TRBV4-3
CDR3: ASSQSPTGEGTDTQY

D: TRBD2
V: TRBV20-1
CDR3: SASNSREGHSYEQY

D: TRBD1
V: TRBV5-1
CDR3: ASSPTHRGLF

D: -
V: TRBV12-3/TRBV12-4
CDR3: ASSLTGDQPQH

D: -
V: TRBV5-6
CDR3: ASSLAGLNTGELF

D: -
V: TRBV12-3/TRBV12-4
CDR3: ASSLSVRELF

D: -
V: TRBV4-2
CDR3: ASSQEDFTDTQY

D: TRBD2
V: TRBV5-1
CDR3: ASSLPGLANTDTQY

D: -
V: TRBV7-3
CDR3: ASSLGGPKETQY

D: -
V: TRBV28
CDR3: ASSFRQAGTEAF

D: -
V: TRBV7-9
CDR3: ASSSQMNTEAF